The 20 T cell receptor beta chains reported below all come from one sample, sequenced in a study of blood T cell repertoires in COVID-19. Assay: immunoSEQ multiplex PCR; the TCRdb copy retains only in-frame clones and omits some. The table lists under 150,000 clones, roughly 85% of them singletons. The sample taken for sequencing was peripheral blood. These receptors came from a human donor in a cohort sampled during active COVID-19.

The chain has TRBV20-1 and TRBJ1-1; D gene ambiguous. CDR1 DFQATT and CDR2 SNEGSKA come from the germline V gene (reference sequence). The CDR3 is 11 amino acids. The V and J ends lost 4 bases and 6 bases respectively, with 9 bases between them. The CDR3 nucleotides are TGCAGTGCTAAGCTAACGGCTGAAGCTTTCTTT. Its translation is CSAKLTAEAFF.

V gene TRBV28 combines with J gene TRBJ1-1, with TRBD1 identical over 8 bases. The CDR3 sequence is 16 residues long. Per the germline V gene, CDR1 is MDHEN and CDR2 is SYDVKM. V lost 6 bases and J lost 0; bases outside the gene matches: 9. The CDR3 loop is CASSGQGRLMNTEAFF. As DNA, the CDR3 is TGTGCCAGCAGCGGACAGGGCCGCCTCATGAACACTGAAGCTTTCTTT.

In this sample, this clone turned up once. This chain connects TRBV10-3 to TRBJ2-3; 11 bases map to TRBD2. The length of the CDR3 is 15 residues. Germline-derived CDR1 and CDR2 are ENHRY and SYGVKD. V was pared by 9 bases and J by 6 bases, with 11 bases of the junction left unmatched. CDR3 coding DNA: TGTGCCATTGGGCTCCCTAGCGGGGGGTTTGATACGCAGTATTTT. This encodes CAIGLPSGGFDTQYF.

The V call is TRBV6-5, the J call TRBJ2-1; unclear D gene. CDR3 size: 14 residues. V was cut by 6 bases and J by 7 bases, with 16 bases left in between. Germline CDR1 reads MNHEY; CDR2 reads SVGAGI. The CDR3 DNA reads TGTGCCAGCAGCCGGCCTTCCCTAGTGAATGAGCAGTTCTTC. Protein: CASSRPSLVNEQFF.

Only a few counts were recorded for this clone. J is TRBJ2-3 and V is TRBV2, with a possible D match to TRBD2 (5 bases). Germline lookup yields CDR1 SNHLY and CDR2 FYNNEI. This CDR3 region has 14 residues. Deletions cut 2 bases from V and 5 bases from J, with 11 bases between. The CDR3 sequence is CASSELRSGDTQYF. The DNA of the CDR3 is TGTGCCAGCAGTGAACTAAGGAGCGGAGATACGCAGTATTTT.

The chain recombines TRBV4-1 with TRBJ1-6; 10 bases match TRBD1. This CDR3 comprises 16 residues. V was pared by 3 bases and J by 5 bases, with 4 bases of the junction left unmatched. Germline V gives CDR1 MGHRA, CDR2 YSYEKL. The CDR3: CASSQAGTGDNSPLHF. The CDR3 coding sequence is TGCGCCAGCAGCCAGGCAGGGACAGGGGATAATTCACCCCTCCACTTT.

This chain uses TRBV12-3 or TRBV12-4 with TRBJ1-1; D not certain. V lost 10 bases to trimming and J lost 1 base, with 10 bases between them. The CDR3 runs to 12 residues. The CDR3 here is CAIGRGNTEAFF. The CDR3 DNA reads TGTGCCATCGGTCGGGGGAACACTGAAGCTTTCTTT.

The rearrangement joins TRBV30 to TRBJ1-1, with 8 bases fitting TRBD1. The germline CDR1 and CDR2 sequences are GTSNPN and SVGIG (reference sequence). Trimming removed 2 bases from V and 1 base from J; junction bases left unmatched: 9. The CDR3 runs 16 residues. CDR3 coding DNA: TGTGCCTGGAGTCGAGGATTCGGGACAGGGAACACTGAAGCTTTCTTT. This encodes CAWSRGFGTGNTEAFF.

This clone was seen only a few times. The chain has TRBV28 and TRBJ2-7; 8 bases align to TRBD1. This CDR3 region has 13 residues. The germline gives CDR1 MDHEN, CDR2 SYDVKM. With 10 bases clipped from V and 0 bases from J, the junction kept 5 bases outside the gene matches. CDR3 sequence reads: CATTDRDSYEQYF. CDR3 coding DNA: TGTGCCACCACGGACAGGGACTCCTACGAGCAGTACTTC. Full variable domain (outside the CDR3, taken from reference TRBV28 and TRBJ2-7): DVKVTQSSRYLVKRTGEKVFLECVQDMDHENMFWYRQDPGLGLRLIYFSYDVKMKEKGDIPEGYSVSREKKERFSLILESASTNQTSMYLCATTDRDSYEQYFGPGTRLTVT.

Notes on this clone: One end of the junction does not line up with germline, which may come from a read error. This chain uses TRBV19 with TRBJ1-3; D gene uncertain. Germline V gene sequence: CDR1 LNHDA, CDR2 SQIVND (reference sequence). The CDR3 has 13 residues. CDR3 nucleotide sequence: TGTGCGAGTAATCCGGGGTCCGGAAACACCATATATTTT. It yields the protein CASNPGSGNTIYF.

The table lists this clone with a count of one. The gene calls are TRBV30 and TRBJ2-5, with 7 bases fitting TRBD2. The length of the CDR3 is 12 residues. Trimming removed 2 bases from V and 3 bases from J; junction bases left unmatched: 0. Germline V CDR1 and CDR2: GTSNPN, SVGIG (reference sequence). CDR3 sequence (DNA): TGTGCCTGGAGTCGGGGGGAAGAGACCCAGTACTTC. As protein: CAWSRGEETQYF.

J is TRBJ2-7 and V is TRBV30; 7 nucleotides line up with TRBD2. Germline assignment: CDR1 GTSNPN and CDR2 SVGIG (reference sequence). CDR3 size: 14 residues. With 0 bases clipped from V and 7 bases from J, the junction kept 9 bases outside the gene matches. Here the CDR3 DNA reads TGTGCCTGGAGTGTACGGCGAGGAGCGGGGGAGCAGTACTTC. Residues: CAWSVRRGAGEQYF.

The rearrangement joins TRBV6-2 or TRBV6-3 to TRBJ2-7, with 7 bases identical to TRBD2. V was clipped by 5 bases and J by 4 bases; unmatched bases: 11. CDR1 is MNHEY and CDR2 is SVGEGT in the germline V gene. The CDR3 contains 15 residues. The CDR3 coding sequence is TGTGCCAGCAGTCCCCTGCGGGGGAGTAGGTACGAGCAGTACTTC. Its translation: CASSPLRGSRYEQYF.

This CDR3 reads CASSYSRGRGLMGGYTF. As DNA, the CDR3 is TGTGCCAGCAGTTACTCGAGGGGCAGGGGCCTGATGGGTGGCTACACCTTC. The V and J genes are TRBV6-2 or TRBV6-3 and TRBJ1-2; the D gene is possibly TRBD1 (6 bases). V was trimmed by 0 bases and J by 7 bases, leaving 21 bases between them. There are 17 residues in the CDR3. From germline, CDR1 is MNHEY and CDR2 SVGEGT.

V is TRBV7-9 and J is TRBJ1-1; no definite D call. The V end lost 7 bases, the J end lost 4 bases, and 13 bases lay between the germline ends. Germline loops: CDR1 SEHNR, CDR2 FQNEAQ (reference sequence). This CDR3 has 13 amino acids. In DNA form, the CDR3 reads TGTGCCAGCAACACCCGGGTAGGCACTGAAGCTTTCTTT. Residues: CASNTRVGTEAFF.

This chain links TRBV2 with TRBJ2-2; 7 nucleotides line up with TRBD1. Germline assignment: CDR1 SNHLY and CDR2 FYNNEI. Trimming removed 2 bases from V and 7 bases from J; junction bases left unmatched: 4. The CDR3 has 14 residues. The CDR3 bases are TGTGCCAGCAGTGAATACAGGGGTGGCGGGGAGCTGTTTTTT. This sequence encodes CASSEYRGGGELFF. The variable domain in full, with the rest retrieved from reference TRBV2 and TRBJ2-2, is EPEVTQTPSHQVTQMGQEVILRCVPISNHLYFYWYRQILGQKVEFLVSFYNNEISEKSEIFDDQFSVERPDGSNFTLKIRSTKLEDSAMYFCASSEYRGGGELFFGEGSRLTVL.

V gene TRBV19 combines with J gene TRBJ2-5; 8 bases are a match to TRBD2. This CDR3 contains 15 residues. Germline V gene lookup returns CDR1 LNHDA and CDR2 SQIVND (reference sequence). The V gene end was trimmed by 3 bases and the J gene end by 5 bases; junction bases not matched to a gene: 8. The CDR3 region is CASSISGGARETQYF. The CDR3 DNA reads TGTGCCAGTAGTATCTCCGGGGGGGCACGCGAGACCCAGTACTTC.

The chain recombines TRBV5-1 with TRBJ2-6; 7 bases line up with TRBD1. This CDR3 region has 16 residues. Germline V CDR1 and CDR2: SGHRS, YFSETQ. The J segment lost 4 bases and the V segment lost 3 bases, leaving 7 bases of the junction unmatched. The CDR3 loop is CASSWNTGDGANVLTF. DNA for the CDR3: TGCGCCAGCAGCTGGAACACAGGGGACGGGGCCAACGTCCTGACTTTC.

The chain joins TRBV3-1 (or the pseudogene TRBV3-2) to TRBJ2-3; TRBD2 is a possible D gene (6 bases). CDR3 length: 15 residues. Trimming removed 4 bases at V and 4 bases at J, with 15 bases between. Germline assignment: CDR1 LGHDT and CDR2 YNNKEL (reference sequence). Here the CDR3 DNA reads TGTGCCAGCAGCCCCAAGGGGAGGTTGGCAGATACGCAGTATTTT. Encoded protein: CASSPKGRLADTQYF.

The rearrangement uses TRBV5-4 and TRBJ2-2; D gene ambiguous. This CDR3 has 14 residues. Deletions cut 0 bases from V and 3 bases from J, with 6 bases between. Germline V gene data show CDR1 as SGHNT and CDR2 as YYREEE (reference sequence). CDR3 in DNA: TGTGCCAGCAGCTTGGGACAAGACACCGGGGAGCTGTTTTTT. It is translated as CASSLGQDTGELFF.